This T cell receptor beta chain was sequenced in a study of T cells in Graves' hyperthyroidism and ophthalmopathy. Lactation, pregnancy, other autoimmune disease or uncontrolled infection led to exclusion of patients. Authors of the study amplified TCR beta CDR3 regions from RNA transcripts. The TCR CDR3 first-round RT-PCR relied on the HTBI primer set. TCRdb re-analysed the multiplex PCR reads in MiXCR, keeping a single row per CDR3 protein. This table holds approximately 570,000 distinct CDR3 sequences, approximately 20% found once. CDR3 length equals 16 residues. V dropped 5 bases and J dropped 2; count of bases not matched to a gene: 6. This clonotype has more than one count but fewer than ten.

The sequence derives from a man aged 40-49 years with Graves' ophthalmopathy. Sequenced input: blood. The chain has TRBV12-3 or TRBV12-4 and TRBJ2-7; 13 bases agree with TRBD2. Here the CDR3 DNA reads TGTGCCAGCAGTCTCGGGACTAGCGGGATCACCTACGAGCAGTACTTC. Protein: CASSLGTSGITYEQYF.